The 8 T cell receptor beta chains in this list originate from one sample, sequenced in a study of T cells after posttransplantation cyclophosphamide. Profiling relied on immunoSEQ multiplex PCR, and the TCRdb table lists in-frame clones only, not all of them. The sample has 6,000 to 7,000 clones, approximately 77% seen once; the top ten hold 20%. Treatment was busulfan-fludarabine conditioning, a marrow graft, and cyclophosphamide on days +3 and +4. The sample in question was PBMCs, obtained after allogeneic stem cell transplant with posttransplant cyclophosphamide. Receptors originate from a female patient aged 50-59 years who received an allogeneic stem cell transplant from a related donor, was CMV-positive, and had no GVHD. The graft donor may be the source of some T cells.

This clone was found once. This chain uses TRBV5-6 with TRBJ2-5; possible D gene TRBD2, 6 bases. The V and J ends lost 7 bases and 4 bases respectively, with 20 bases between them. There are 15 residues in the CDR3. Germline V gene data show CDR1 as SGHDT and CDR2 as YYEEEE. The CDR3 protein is CASRLAGPGGETQYF. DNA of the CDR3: TGTGCCAGCCGGTTGGCAGGCCCCGGGGGAGAGACCCAGTACTTC. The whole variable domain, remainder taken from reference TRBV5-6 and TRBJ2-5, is DAGVTQSPTHLIKTRGQQVTLRCSPKSGHDTVSWYQQALGQGPQFIFQYYEEEERQRGNFPDRFSGHQFPNYSSELNVNALLLGDSALYLCASRLAGPGGETQYFGPGTRLLVL.

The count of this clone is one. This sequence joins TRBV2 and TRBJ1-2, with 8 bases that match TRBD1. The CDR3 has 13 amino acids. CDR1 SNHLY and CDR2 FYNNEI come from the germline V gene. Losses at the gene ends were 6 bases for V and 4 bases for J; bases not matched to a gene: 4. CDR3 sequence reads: CASRDDRGYGYTF. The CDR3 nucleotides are TGTGCCAGCAGGGATGACAGGGGCTATGGCTACACCTTC.

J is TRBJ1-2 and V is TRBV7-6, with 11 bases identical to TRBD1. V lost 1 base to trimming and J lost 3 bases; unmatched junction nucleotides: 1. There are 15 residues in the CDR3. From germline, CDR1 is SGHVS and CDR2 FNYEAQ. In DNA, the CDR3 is TGTGCCAGCAGCTTAGGGACAGGGGGCCACTATGGCTACACCTTC. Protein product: CASSLGTGGHYGYTF.

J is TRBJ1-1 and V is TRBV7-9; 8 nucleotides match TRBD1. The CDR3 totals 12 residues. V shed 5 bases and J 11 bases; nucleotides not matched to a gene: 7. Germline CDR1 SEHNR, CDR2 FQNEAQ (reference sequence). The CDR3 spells CASSPGRQGAFF. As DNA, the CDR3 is TGTGCCAGCAGCCCCGGGCGACAGGGGGCTTTCTTT. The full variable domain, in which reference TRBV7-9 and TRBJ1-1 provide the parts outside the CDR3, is DTGVSQNPRHKITKRGQNVTFRCDPISEHNRLYWYRQTLGQGPEFLTYFQNEAQLEKSRLLSDRFSAERPKGSFSTLEIQRTEQGDSAMYLCASSPGRQGAFFGQGTRLTVV.

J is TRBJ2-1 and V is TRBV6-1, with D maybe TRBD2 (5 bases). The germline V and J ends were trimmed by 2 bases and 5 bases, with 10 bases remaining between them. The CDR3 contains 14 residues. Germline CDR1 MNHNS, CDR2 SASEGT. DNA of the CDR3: TGTGCCAGCAGTGAAACCGGGGTACACAATGAGCAGTTCTTC. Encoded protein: CASSETGVHNEQFF.

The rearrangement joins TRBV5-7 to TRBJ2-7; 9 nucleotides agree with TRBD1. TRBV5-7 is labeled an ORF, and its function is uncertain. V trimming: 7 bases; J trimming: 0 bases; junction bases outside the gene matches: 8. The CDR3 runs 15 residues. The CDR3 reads CASRTGTGTSYEQYF. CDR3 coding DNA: TGTGCCAGCCGCACGGGGACAGGGACCTCCTACGAGCAGTACTTC.

The CDR3 bases are TGTGCCAGTACCGGGAGGGACCACGAGCAGTACTTC. As protein: CASTGRDHEQYF. The gene calls are TRBV19 and TRBJ2-7; 8 bases fit TRBD2. The CDR3 runs to 12 residues. Germline CDR1 LNHDA, CDR2 SQIVND (reference sequence). V was clipped by 7 bases and J by 5 bases; unmatched bases: 4. Based on the CDR3 plus reference TRBV19 and TRBJ2-7, the full variable domain is DGGITQSPKYLFRKEGQNVTLSCEQNLNHDAMYWYRQDPGQGLRLIYYSQIVNDFQKGDIAEGYSVSREKKESFPLTVTSAQKNPTAFYLCASTGRDHEQYFGPGTRLTVT.

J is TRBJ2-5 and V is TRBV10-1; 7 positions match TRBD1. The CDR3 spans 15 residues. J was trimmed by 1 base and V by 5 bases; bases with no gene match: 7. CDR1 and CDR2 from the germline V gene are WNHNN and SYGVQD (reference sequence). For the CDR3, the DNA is TGCGCCAGCAGTACGACAGGGTTTGGCCAAGAGACCCAGTACTTC. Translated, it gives CASSTTGFGQETQYF.